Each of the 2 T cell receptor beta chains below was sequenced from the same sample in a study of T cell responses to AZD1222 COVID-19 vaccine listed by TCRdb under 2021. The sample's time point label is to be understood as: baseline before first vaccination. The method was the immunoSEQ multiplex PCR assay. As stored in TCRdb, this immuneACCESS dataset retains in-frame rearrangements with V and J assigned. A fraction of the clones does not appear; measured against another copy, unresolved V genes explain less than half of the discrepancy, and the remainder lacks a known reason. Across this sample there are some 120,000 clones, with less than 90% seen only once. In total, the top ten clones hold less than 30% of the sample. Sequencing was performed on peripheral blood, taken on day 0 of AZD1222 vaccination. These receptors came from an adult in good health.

CDR3 nucleotide sequence: TGTGCCAGCAGTTACCAGTTGACAGGGGAGACTGAAGCTTTCTTT. Translating gives CASSYQLTGETEAFF. This chain links TRBV6-5 with TRBJ1-1, with 8 bases that match TRBD1. V gave up 2 bases and J gave up 5 bases; unmatched junction bases: 7. The germline V gene has CDR1 MNHEY and CDR2 SVGAGI. This CDR3 is built from 15 residues.

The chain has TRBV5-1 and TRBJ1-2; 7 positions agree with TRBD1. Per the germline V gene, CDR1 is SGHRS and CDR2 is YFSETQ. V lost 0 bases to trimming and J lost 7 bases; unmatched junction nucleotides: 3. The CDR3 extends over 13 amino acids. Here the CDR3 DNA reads TGCGCCAGCAGCTTGGCAGGGGGAGGTGGCTACACCTTC. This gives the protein CASSLAGGGGYTF.